The 7 T cell receptor beta chains presented below share a single source sample, sequenced in a study of blood T cell repertoires in COVID-19. Produced via immunoSEQ multiplex PCR; TCRdb's table is partial and in-frame only. The sample carries 350,000 to 550,000 clones, roughly nine tenths recorded once. The sample consisted of PBMCs or T cells enriched from blood (not recorded which). These receptors were collected from a man aged 30 to 39 who had recovered from COVID-19.

This clone was detected once. The chain recombines TRBV10-3 with TRBJ2-7; D possibly corresponds to TRBD2 (6 bases). The germline V gene encodes CDR1 ENHRY and CDR2 SYGVKD. The CDR3 has 14 residues. Trimming cost V 4 bases and J 4 bases, with 14 bases left between them. The CDR3, as DNA: TGTGCCATCAGTGCGAGGTCGGGGGATTACGAGCAGTACTTC. As protein: CAISARSGDYEQYF.

This chain connects TRBV29-1 to TRBJ2-1; 11 positions match TRBD2. The CDR3 totals 15 residues. CDR1 is SQVTM and CDR2 is ANQGSEA in the germline V gene. Unmatched junction bases numbered 8, after V lost 6 bases and J lost 4 bases. Written as DNA, the CDR3 is TGCAGCGTGCCAGGGACTAGCGGCAAGTACAATGAGCAGTTCTTC. This sequence encodes CSVPGTSGKYNEQFF.

The chain has TRBV5-1 and TRBJ2-1; TRBD1 aligns across 7 bases. The CDR3 is 13 residues long. The junction had 6 bases not matched to a gene; V was cut back by 7 bases and J by 5 bases. Germline assignment: CDR1 SGHRS and CDR2 YFSETQ. CDR3 in amino acids: CASSRGIDNEQFF. CDR3 in DNA: TGCGCCAGCTCCAGGGGGATTGACAATGAGCAGTTCTTC.

V is TRBV6-4 and J is TRBJ1-5; D is ambiguous. The CDR3 loop spans 15 amino acids. Germline V lookup: CDR1 MRHNA, CDR2 SNTAGT. The germline V and J ends were trimmed by 3 bases and 3 bases, with 12 bases remaining between them. Written as DNA, the CDR3 is TGTGCCAGCAGTGAGATAGCCAACACCAATCAGCCCCAGCATTTT. Translated, it gives CASSEIANTNQPQHF.

The chain employs TRBV7-8 and TRBJ1-2; no firm D call. The ends were cut back, 5 bases at V and 8 bases at J, with 18 bases in the middle. Germline values: CDR1 SGHVS, CDR2 FQNEAQ. The CDR3 runs 14 residues. The CDR3 loop reads CASSVGGNGVGYTF. The CDR3 region has the DNA TGTGCCAGCAGCGTAGGCGGTAACGGGGTCGGCTACACCTTC.

The V and J genes are TRBV12-3 or TRBV12-4 and TRBJ1-2, with 7 bases fitting TRBD1. The CDR3 sequence is 12 residues long. V was pared by 6 bases and J by 5 bases, with 3 bases of the junction left unmatched. This chain's CDR3 is CASSGTEYGYTF. CDR3 sequence (DNA): TGTGCCAGCAGCGGGACAGAATATGGCTACACCTTC.

CDR3 sequence (DNA): TGTGCCTGGAGTGTTCTAGCGGGCGGGACAGATACGCAGTATTTT. Translated: CAWSVLAGGTDTQYF. The gene calls are TRBV30 and TRBJ2-3; 8 positions agree with TRBD2. Trimming cost V 0 bases and J 3 bases; bases outside gene matches: 5. CDR3 length: 15 residues. The germline CDR1 and CDR2 sequences are GTSNPN and SVGIG (reference sequence).